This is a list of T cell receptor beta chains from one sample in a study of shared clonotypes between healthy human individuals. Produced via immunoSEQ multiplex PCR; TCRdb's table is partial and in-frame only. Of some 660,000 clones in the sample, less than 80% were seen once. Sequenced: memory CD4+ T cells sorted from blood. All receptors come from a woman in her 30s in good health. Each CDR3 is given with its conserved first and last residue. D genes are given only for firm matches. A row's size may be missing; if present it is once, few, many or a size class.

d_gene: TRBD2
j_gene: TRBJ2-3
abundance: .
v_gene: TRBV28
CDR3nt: TGTGCCAGCAGTTCCCCGGGACTAGGGATAACTAGCACAGATACGCAGTATTTT
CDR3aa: CASSSPGLGITSTDTQYF

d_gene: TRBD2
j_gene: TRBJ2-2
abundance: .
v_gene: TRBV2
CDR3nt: TGTGCCAGCAGTCCCCTAGCGGGCTTCGCCGGGGAGCTGTTTTTT
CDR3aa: CASSPLAGFAGELFF

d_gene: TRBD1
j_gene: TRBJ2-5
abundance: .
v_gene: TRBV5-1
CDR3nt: TGCGCCAGCAGCGCGACAGGGGCCAACCAAGAGACCCAGTACTTC
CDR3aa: CASSATGANQETQYF

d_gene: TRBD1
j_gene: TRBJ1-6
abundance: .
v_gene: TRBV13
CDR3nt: TGTGCCAGCAGCTATGGGACAGGGGGGCCCTATAATTCACCCCTCCACTTT
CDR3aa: CASSYGTGGPYNSPLHF

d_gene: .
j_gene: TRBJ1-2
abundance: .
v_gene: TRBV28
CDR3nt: TGTGCCAGCAGTGGGGGGAGCCGGGGCGTCTATGGCTACACCTTC
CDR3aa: CASSGGSRGVYGYTF

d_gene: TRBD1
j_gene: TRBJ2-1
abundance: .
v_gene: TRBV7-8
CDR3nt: TGTGCCAGCAGCGGCCGGGACAGGCCCTACAATGAGCAGTTCTTC
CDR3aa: CASSGRDRPYNEQFF

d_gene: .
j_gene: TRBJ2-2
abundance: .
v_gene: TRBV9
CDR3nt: TGTGCCAGCAGCGAGAAGGGGGGACGGAAAAACACCGGGGAGCTGTTTTTT
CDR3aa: CASSEKGGRKNTGELFF

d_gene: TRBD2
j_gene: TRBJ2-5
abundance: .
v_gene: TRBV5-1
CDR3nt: TGCGCCAGCAGCTCTAGCGGGGGCGGGGAGACCCAGTACTTC
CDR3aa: CASSSSGGGETQYF

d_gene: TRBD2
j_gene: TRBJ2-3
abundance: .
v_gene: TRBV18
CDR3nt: TGTGCCAGCTCACTAGCGGGCTTGGACTATACGCAGTATTTT
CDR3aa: CASSLAGLDYTQYF

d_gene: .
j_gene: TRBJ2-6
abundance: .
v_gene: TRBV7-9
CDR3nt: TGTGCCAGCAGCTTCAGGGCTGGGGCCAACGTCCTGACTTTC
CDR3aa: CASSFRAGANVLTF

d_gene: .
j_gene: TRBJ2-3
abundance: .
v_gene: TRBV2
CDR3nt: TGTGCCAGTGCCAAGGCAGACTCTAGCACAGATACGCAGTATTTT
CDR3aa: CASAKADSSTDTQYF

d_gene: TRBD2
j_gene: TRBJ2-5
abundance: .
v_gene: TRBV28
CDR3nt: TGTGCCAGCAGCTTAGTCCTAGCGGGAATTCCAGAGACCCAGTACTTC
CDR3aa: CASSLVLAGIPETQYF

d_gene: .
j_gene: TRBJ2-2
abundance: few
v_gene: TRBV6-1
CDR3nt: TGTGCCAGCAGTGAACGTAGGGTCACCGGGGAGCTGTTTTTT
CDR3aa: CASSERRVTGELFF

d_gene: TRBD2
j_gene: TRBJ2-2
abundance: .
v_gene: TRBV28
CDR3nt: TGTGCCAGCATCTTTAGCGGGCCGAACACCGGGGAGCTGTTTTTT
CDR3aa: CASIFSGPNTGELFF

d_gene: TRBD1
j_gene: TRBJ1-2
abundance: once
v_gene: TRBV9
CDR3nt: TGTGCCAGCAGCGGATCGACAGGGGCTATTAACTATGGCTACACCTTC
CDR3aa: CASSGSTGAINYGYTF

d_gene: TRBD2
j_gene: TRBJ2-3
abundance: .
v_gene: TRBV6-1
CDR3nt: TGTGCCAGCACTACGATGACTAGCAGCACAGATACGCAGTATTTT
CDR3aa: CASTTMTSSTDTQYF

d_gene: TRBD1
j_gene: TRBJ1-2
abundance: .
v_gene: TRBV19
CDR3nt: TGTGCCAGTAGCCAACGGGGGACAGGGCACTATGGCTACACCTTC
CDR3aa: CASSQRGTGHYGYTF